The T cell receptor beta chain under discussion was sequenced for a study of cytomegalovirus exposure and HLA in healthy donors. Amplification used 60 Vbeta primers and 13 Jbeta primers. Using immunoSEQ multiplex PCR, the repertoire was profiled, and TCRdb retains in-frame clones only, with some absent. Of 150,000 to 250,000 clones listed, roughly 85% are singletons. This CDR3 region has 13 residues. J lost 6 bases, V lost 5 bases, and 2 bases had no gene match. Germline lookup yields CDR1 SGHTA and CDR2 FQGNSA. This chain joins TRBV7-2 and TRBJ1-5; 9 positions match TRBD1. The sample consisted of PBMCs. The sequence derives from a woman aged 30 to 39 in good health and CMV-seropositive. The CDR3 region is CASSADRGQPQHF. CDR3 bases: TGTGCCAGCAGCGCGGACAGGGGTCAGCCCCAGCATTTT.